This TCR beta chain derives from a study of blood T cell repertoires in COVID-19. Method: immunoSEQ multiplex PCR; TCRdb's copy keeps in-frame clones and lacks some. Of over 150,000 clones listed, approximately 91% are singletons. Seattle patients were enrolled during active infection and followed longitudinally. The CDR3 length is 15 residues. V lost 5 bases to trimming and J lost 2 bases; unmatched junction nucleotides: 8. Germline loops: CDR1 MDHEN, CDR2 SYDVKM. Sequenced: peripheral blood. The chain uses TRBV28 and TRBJ1-2; 7 bases are shared with TRBD1. This receptor was taken from a man aged 18-30 years with COVID-19, enrolled during active disease. In nucleotides, the CDR3 is TGTGCCAGCAGTCCACCCCGGGGACAGAACTATGGCTACACCTTC. This codes for CASSPPRGQNYGYTF.